This T cell receptor (beta chain) was identified during a study of control samples from healthy donors and cancer patients. Repertoires were generated with immunoSEQ multiplex PCR, while TCRdb's copy carries only in-frame clones and drops some. The sample lists 85,000 to 120,000 clones, around 90% occurring once. Germline loops: CDR1 MNHNS, CDR2 SASEGT. The junction had 12 bases not matched to a gene; V was cut back by 1 base and J by 7 bases. This CDR3 comprises 16 residues. The sequenced sample consisted of blood. This chain joins TRBV6-1 and TRBJ1-1, with 7 bases lining up with TRBD1. This receptor was obtained from a woman aged 18 to 35 in good health. The CDR3 spells CASSEEWEGGRSEAFF. DNA for the CDR3: TGTGCCAGCAGTGAAGAGTGGGAAGGGGGCCGGAGTGAAGCTTTCTTT.